The 3 T cell receptor beta chains given below trace back to one sample, sequenced in a study of OX40 agonist ivuxolimab in advanced cancers. The assay was immunoSEQ multiplex PCR, and TCRdb's table has in-frame clones only and misses some. The sample yields 72,000 or so clones, about 80% seen once. Sequenced here: CD4+ or CD8+ T cells sorted from blood, sampled in a trial of the OX40 agonist ivuxolimab. These receptors came from an adult with an advanced solid tumor such as melanoma, head and neck, liver or kidney cancer.

This clone occurred once. The chain joins TRBV5-6 to TRBJ2-2; D is uncertain. This CDR3 region has 14 residues. Germline V gene sequence: CDR1 SGHDT, CDR2 YYEEEE. The germline V and J ends were trimmed by 4 bases and 6 bases, with 13 bases remaining between them. The CDR3 protein is CASSPTLGSGELFF. The CDR3 coding sequence is TGTGCCAGCAGCCCCACTTTGGGCTCCGGGGAGCTGTTTTTT.

CDR3 protein: CAWSSGRGSQETQYF. CDR3 sequence (DNA): TGTGCCTGGAGCTCGGGCCGGGGGTCGCAAGAGACCCAGTACTTC. The genes are TRBV30 and TRBJ2-5, with D possibly matching TRBD2 (6 bases). V lost 3 bases and J lost 2, with 16 bases in between. CDR1 GTSNPN and CDR2 SVGIG come from the germline V gene (reference sequence). This CDR3 contains 15 residues. Full variable domain (outside the CDR3, taken from reference TRBV30 and TRBJ2-5): SQTIHQWPATLVQPVGSPLSLECTVEGTSNPNLYWYRQAAGRGLQLLFYSVGIGQISSEVPQNLSASRPQDRQFILSSKKLLLSDSGFYLCAWSSGRGSQETQYFGPGTRLLVL.

V gene TRBV4-1 combines with J gene TRBJ2-1, with 7 bases fitting TRBD1. The germline gives CDR1 MGHRA, CDR2 YSYEKL. The CDR3 is 15 residues long. Trimming at V came to 4 bases and at J to 6 bases, leaving 9 bases not matched to a gene. CDR3 region: CASSPRDRKGNEQFF. Written as DNA, the CDR3 is TGCGCCAGCAGCCCCCGGGACAGAAAGGGCAATGAGCAGTTCTTC.